A selection of T cell receptor beta chains follows, all from one sample in a study of OX40 agonist ivuxolimab in advanced cancers. The table came from immunoSEQ multiplex PCR; TCRdb's copy has only in-frame clones and leaves some out. The data hold roughly 30,000 clones, with around nine tenths observed a single time. Sample: CD4+ or CD8+ T cells sorted from blood, taken in a trial of the OX40 agonist ivuxolimab. The source is an adult with an advanced solid tumor such as melanoma, head and neck, liver or kidney cancer. CDR3s include the opening cysteine and the closing phenylalanine or tryptophan. Each record gives: clone size, D gene, V gene, J gene, CDR3 protein, CDR3 DNA. D genes are given only for firm matches. Clone size, where shown, is once, few, many, or a class for clones that have expanded.

clone size: -
D gene: -
V gene: TRBV10-1
J gene: TRBJ2-1
CDR3 protein: CASSRIRGSYNEQFF
CDR3 DNA: TGCGCCAGCAGCAGGATCCGGGGCTCCTACAATGAGCAGTTCTTC

clone size: -
D gene: -
V gene: TRBV28
J gene: TRBJ1-2
CDR3 protein: CASSPGIFHTF
CDR3 DNA: TGTGCCAGCAGTCCCGGGATTTTCCACACCTTC

clone size: -
D gene: TRBD1
V gene: TRBV9
J gene: TRBJ2-7
CDR3 protein: CASSVGGDRGYEQYF
CDR3 DNA: TGTGCCAGCAGCGTAGGTGGGGACAGGGGATACGAGCAGTACTTC

clone size: -
D gene: -
V gene: TRBV7-3
J gene: TRBJ2-1
CDR3 protein: CASSLKLTTTYNEQFF
CDR3 DNA: TGTGCCAGCAGCTTAAAGCTCACTACTACCTACAATGAGCAGTTCTTC

clone size: -
D gene: TRBD1
V gene: TRBV7-8
J gene: TRBJ1-1
CDR3 protein: CASLGQGSSEAFF
CDR3 DNA: TGTGCCAGCCTAGGACAGGGAAGTTCTGAAGCTTTCTTT

clone size: few
D gene: -
V gene: TRBV4-1
J gene: TRBJ2-7
CDR3 protein: CASSMTDSSYEQYF
CDR3 DNA: TGCGCCAGCAGCATGACGGACAGCTCCTACGAGCAGTACTTC

clone size: -
D gene: TRBD2
V gene: TRBV10-1
J gene: TRBJ2-1
CDR3 protein: CASSPLAGGYNEQFF
CDR3 DNA: TGCGCCAGCAGTCCACTAGCGGGAGGGTACAATGAGCAGTTCTTC

clone size: -
D gene: -
V gene: TRBV5-1
J gene: TRBJ1-5
CDR3 protein: CASSLESRGNQPQHF
CDR3 DNA: TGCGCCAGCAGCTTGGAATCTCGGGGCAATCAGCCCCAGCATTTT

clone size: -
D gene: -
V gene: TRBV7-9
J gene: TRBJ1-5
CDR3 protein: CASSLDGVQPQHF
CDR3 DNA: TGTGCCAGCAGCTTAGATGGGGTACAGCCCCAGCATTTT

clone size: few
D gene: -
V gene: TRBV4-1
J gene: TRBJ1-1
CDR3 protein: CASSQVYYTEAFF
CDR3 DNA: TGCGCCAGCAGCCAAGTTTACTACACTGAAGCTTTCTTT

clone size: -
D gene: TRBD2
V gene: TRBV28
J gene: TRBJ2-1
CDR3 protein: CASSSVEASGSYNEQFF
CDR3 DNA: TGTGCCAGCAGTTCGGTCGAAGCTAGCGGCTCCTACAATGAGCAGTTCTTC

clone size: -
D gene: -
V gene: TRBV28
J gene: TRBJ2-7
CDR3 protein: CQPHPGLGEQYF
CDR3 DNA: TGCCAGCCTCACCCAGGTTTGGGTGAGCAGTACTTC

clone size: -
D gene: TRBD2
V gene: TRBV9
J gene: TRBJ2-1
CDR3 protein: CASSESGTSGGAYNEQFF
CDR3 DNA: TGTGCCAGCAGTGAATCCGGGACTAGCGGGGGGGCCTACAATGAGCAGTTCTTC

clone size: -
D gene: TRBD2
V gene: TRBV29-1
J gene: TRBJ2-1
CDR3 protein: CSVEDSRGRVFDEQFF
CDR3 DNA: TGCAGCGTTGAAGATTCCCGAGGGAGGGTATTCGATGAGCAGTTCTTC

clone size: once
D gene: -
V gene: TRBV19
J gene: TRBJ1-2
CDR3 protein: CASSIGEPRYGYTF
CDR3 DNA: TGTGCCAGTAGTATTGGGGAGCCCCGGTATGGCTACACCTTC

clone size: -
D gene: -
V gene: TRBV27
J gene: TRBJ2-1
CDR3 protein: CATSWRGHNEQFF
CDR3 DNA: TGTGCCACCTCGTGGCGGGGACACAATGAGCAGTTCTTC

clone size: -
D gene: TRBD1
V gene: TRBV10-2
J gene: TRBJ2-7
CDR3 protein: CATSNDRVIYEQYF
CDR3 DNA: TGCGCCACCTCAAATGACAGGGTAATCTACGAGCAGTACTTC

clone size: -
D gene: TRBD1
V gene: TRBV6-1
J gene: TRBJ1-2
CDR3 protein: CASSEGGGQGFHYGYTF
CDR3 DNA: TGTGCCAGCAGTGAGGGGGGGGGACAGGGGTTTCACTATGGCTACACCTTC

clone size: -
D gene: -
V gene: TRBV11-2
J gene: TRBJ2-1
CDR3 protein: CASSSPGTSNYNEQFF
CDR3 DNA: TGTGCCAGCAGCTCGCCCGGGACATCTAATTACAATGAGCAGTTCTTC

clone size: -
D gene: TRBD2
V gene: TRBV7-2
J gene: TRBJ2-5
CDR3 protein: CASSFLGEGETQYF
CDR3 DNA: TGTGCCAGCAGCTTTTTGGGGGAGGGGGAGACCCAGTACTTC

clone size: -
D gene: -
V gene: TRBV6-4
J gene: TRBJ2-3
CDR3 protein: CASSPGREETDTQYF
CDR3 DNA: TGTGCCAGCAGTCCGGGCCGCGAAGAGACAGATACGCAGTATTTT

clone size: few
D gene: TRBD1
V gene: TRBV4-1
J gene: TRBJ1-2
CDR3 protein: CASSETGGNYGYTF
CDR3 DNA: TGCGCCAGCAGTGAGACAGGGGGTAACTATGGCTACACCTTC

clone size: -
D gene: -
V gene: TRBV6-5
J gene: TRBJ2-7
CDR3 protein: CASSWAVSYEQYF
CDR3 DNA: TGTGCCAGCAGTTGGGCGGTCTCCTACGAGCAGTACTTC

clone size: -
D gene: TRBD2
V gene: TRBV6-1
J gene: TRBJ2-1
CDR3 protein: CASSDLAGGSYNEQFF
CDR3 DNA: TGTGCCAGCAGTGATCTAGCGGGAGGGTCCTACAATGAGCAGTTCTTC

clone size: few
D gene: -
V gene: TRBV7-9
J gene: TRBJ1-1
CDR3 protein: CASSLDGTEAFF
CDR3 DNA: TGTGCCAGCAGCTTAGATGGCACTGAAGCTTTCTTT

clone size: -
D gene: -
V gene: TRBV12-5
J gene: TRBJ1-1
CDR3 protein: CASGFYSPQDTEAFF
CDR3 DNA: TGTGCTAGTGGTTTTTACTCCCCACAGGACACTGAAGCTTTCTTT

clone size: -
D gene: TRBD1
V gene: TRBV7-2
J gene: TRBJ1-5
CDR3 protein: CASSRGQGLNQPQHF
CDR3 DNA: TGTGCCAGCAGCCGTGGACAGGGGCTAAATCAGCCCCAGCATTTT

clone size: -
D gene: TRBD2
V gene: TRBV2
J gene: TRBJ2-5
CDR3 protein: CASSKGLAGVGETQYF
CDR3 DNA: TGTGCCAGCAGTAAGGGGCTAGCGGGAGTCGGAGAGACCCAGTACTTC

clone size: -
D gene: TRBD1
V gene: TRBV5-4
J gene: TRBJ2-7
CDR3 protein: CASSFLGQLYEQYF
CDR3 DNA: TGTGCCAGCAGCTTCCTGGGACAGCTCTACGAGCAGTACTTC

clone size: few
D gene: -
V gene: TRBV6-5
J gene: TRBJ2-5
CDR3 protein: CASSYWDSNQETQYF
CDR3 DNA: TGTGCCAGCAGTTACTGGGACTCAAACCAAGAGACCCAGTACTTC

clone size: -
D gene: -
V gene: TRBV5-6
J gene: TRBJ2-7
CDR3 protein: CASSLGQNRIDTYEQYF
CDR3 DNA: TGTGCCAGCAGCTTGGGGCAGAACAGAATAGATACCTACGAGCAGTACTTC

clone size: -
D gene: -
V gene: TRBV15
J gene: TRBJ2-3
CDR3 protein: CATSTEDRFTDTQYF
CDR3 DNA: TGTGCCACCAGCACCGAGGACAGATTCACAGATACGCAGTATTTT

clone size: -
D gene: -
V gene: TRBV10-3
J gene: TRBJ2-7
CDR3 protein: CAISEGWEQYF
CDR3 DNA: TGTGCCATCAGTGAGGGCTGGGAGCAGTACTTC

clone size: -
D gene: -
V gene: TRBV6-1
J gene: TRBJ2-3
CDR3 protein: CASSLDPSGTDTQYF
CDR3 DNA: TGTGCCAGCAGTTTGGATCCCTCTGGCACAGATACGCAGTATTTT

clone size: -
D gene: TRBD2
V gene: TRBV5-1
J gene: TRBJ2-5
CDR3 protein: CASSLATSGVIQETQYF
CDR3 DNA: TGCGCCAGCAGCTTGGCTACTAGCGGGGTGATACAAGAGACCCAGTACTTC

clone size: -
D gene: -
V gene: TRBV28
J gene: TRBJ1-2
CDR3 protein: CASSSLNNYGYTF
CDR3 DNA: TGTGCCAGCAGTTCACTGAATAACTATGGCTACACCTTC

clone size: -
D gene: -
V gene: TRBV7-3
J gene: TRBJ2-3
CDR3 protein: CASSLNSASPTDTQYF
CDR3 DNA: TGTGCCAGCAGCTTAAATAGCGCTAGCCCCACAGATACGCAGTATTTT

clone size: -
D gene: TRBD1
V gene: TRBV28
J gene: TRBJ1-3
CDR3 protein: CASSFGDRAGNTIYF
CDR3 DNA: TGTGCCAGCAGTTTTGGGGACAGGGCTGGAAACACCATATATTTT

clone size: few
D gene: -
V gene: TRBV10-1
J gene: TRBJ2-7
CDR3 protein: CASSEGPNYEQYF
CDR3 DNA: TGCGCCAGCAGTGAGGGGCCTAACTACGAGCAGTACTTC

clone size: -
D gene: -
V gene: TRBV4-1
J gene: TRBJ2-2
CDR3 protein: CASSQSLPGELFF
CDR3 DNA: TGCGCCAGCAGCCAATCCTTACCCGGGGAGCTGTTTTTT

clone size: -
D gene: -
V gene: TRBV21-1
J gene: TRBJ1-1
CDR3 protein: CASSKGARGRNTEAFF
CDR3 DNA: TGTGCCAGCAGCAAAGGGGCCAGGGGGCGCAACACTGAAGCTTTCTTT

clone size: -
D gene: -
V gene: TRBV6-5
J gene: TRBJ1-4
CDR3 protein: CASSSAAGGGEKLFF
CDR3 DNA: TGTGCCAGCAGTTCCGCCGCGGGCGGGGGAGAAAAACTGTTTTTT

clone size: -
D gene: -
V gene: TRBV15
J gene: TRBJ2-3
CDR3 protein: CATQLEHITDTQYF
CDR3 DNA: TGTGCCACCCAGCTCGAGCATATCACAGATACGCAGTATTTT

clone size: -
D gene: -
V gene: TRBV28
J gene: TRBJ2-2
CDR3 protein: CASSLLGQGNTGELFF
CDR3 DNA: TGTGCCAGCAGTTTATTAGGGCAGGGGAACACCGGGGAGCTGTTTTTT

clone size: -
D gene: TRBD1
V gene: TRBV27
J gene: TRBJ1-1
CDR3 protein: CASRPPGGRLQAFF
CDR3 DNA: TGTGCCAGCAGGCCCCCAGGGGGGCGGCTTCAAGCTTTCTTT

clone size: -
D gene: TRBD1
V gene: TRBV27
J gene: TRBJ2-2
CDR3 protein: CASSHGTGGTGELFF
CDR3 DNA: TGTGCCAGCAGCCACGGGACAGGGGGCACCGGGGAGCTGTTTTTT

clone size: -
D gene: TRBD1
V gene: TRBV5-5
J gene: TRBJ1-5
CDR3 protein: CASSQGGTGFQPQHF
CDR3 DNA: TGTGCCAGCAGCCAGGGAGGGACAGGGTTTCAGCCCCAGCATTTT

clone size: once
D gene: -
V gene: TRBV6-6
J gene: TRBJ2-5
CDR3 protein: CASSYLQTETQYF
CDR3 DNA: TGTGCCAGCAGTTACCTCCAGACGGAGACCCAGTACTTC

clone size: -
D gene: TRBD2
V gene: TRBV19
J gene: TRBJ2-1
CDR3 protein: CASSPLAGQYNEQFF
CDR3 DNA: TGTGCCAGTAGCCCACTAGCGGGCCAATACAATGAGCAGTTCTTC

clone size: -
D gene: TRBD2
V gene: TRBV27
J gene: TRBJ2-7
CDR3 protein: CASSSLAGRYEQYF
CDR3 DNA: TGTGCCAGCAGTTCCCTAGCGGGGCGTTACGAGCAGTACTTC

clone size: -
D gene: TRBD2
V gene: TRBV9
J gene: TRBJ2-7
CDR3 protein: CASSVSGTSSYEQYF
CDR3 DNA: TGTGCCAGCAGCGTTAGCGGGACGAGCTCCTACGAGCAGTACTTC

clone size: -
D gene: TRBD1
V gene: TRBV5-6
J gene: TRBJ1-2
CDR3 protein: CASSLVGTEPNYGYTF
CDR3 DNA: TGTGCCAGCAGCTTGGTGGGGACAGAACCTAACTATGGCTACACCTTC

clone size: -
D gene: -
V gene: TRBV9
J gene: TRBJ2-7
CDR3 protein: CASSVGGSYEQYF
CDR3 DNA: TGTGCCAGCAGCGTAGGGGGCTCCTACGAGCAGTACTTC

clone size: -
D gene: -
V gene: TRBV7-2
J gene: TRBJ2-1
CDR3 protein: CASSHDGLRAYNEQFF
CDR3 DNA: TGTGCCAGCAGCCACGACGGTTTAAGGGCCTACAATGAGCAGTTCTTC